These 27 T cell receptor beta chains share one sample of origin, sequenced in a study of T cell responses to AZD1222 COVID-19 vaccine. The repertoire was sequenced with immunoSEQ multiplex PCR; TCRdb's copy has only in-frame clones and lacks some. The table has 140,000 to 150,000 clones, about 82% seen once. The material was peripheral blood, obtained 28 days after the second AZD1222 dose. The source is an adult who received the AZD1222 COVID-19 vaccine.

The V gene is TRBV7-9, the J gene TRBJ1-1; D unresolved. This CDR3 region has 16 residues. The V gene's germline CDR1 is SEHNR and CDR2 FQNEAQ (reference sequence). V lost 5 bases, J lost 3 bases, and 19 bases lay in between. The DNA of the CDR3 is TGTGCCAGCAGCCCCCCCCGTATTGACGGGTACACTGAAGCTTTCTTT. Translating gives CASSPPRIDGYTEAFF.

CDR3 DNA sequence: TGTGCCAGCAGTCCACAGCCCCCCGACTCGTACAATGAGCAGTTCTTC. This sequence encodes CASSPQPPDSYNEQFF. V gene TRBV27 combines with J gene TRBJ2-1; D remains ambiguous. In germline, CDR1 is MNHEY, CDR2 SMNVEV (reference sequence). Trimming took off 5 bases at V and 4 bases at J, with 18 bases between the two ends. The CDR3 has 16 residues.

The chain uses TRBV19 and TRBJ1-6, with D perhaps TRBD1 (5 bases). Between the trimmed V and J ends, which lost 1 base and 7 bases, there was a span of 11 bases. The CDR3 has 15 amino acids. Germline V gene sequence: CDR1 LNHDA, CDR2 SQIVND (reference sequence). This CDR3 is CASSIAGVENSPLHF. The CDR3, as DNA: TGTGCCAGTAGTATAGCGGGGGTAGAAAATTCACCCCTCCACTTT. The whole variable domain, filled in from reference TRBV19 and TRBJ1-6, reads DGGITQSPKYLFRKEGQNVTLSCEQNLNHDAMYWYRQDPGQGLRLIYYSQIVNDFQKGDIAEGYSVSREKKESFPLTVTSAQKNPTAFYLCASSIAGVENSPLHFGNGTRLTVT.

The genes are TRBV2 and TRBJ1-2; the match to TRBD1 covers 8 bases. From germline, CDR1 is SNHLY and CDR2 FYNNEI. The CDR3 contains 14 residues. The V gene end was trimmed by 3 bases and the J gene end by 8 bases; junction bases not matched to a gene: 8. The CDR3 DNA reads as TGTGCCAGCAGTGAGCAAGGACAGGGAAGAGGCTACACCTTC. Translation gives CASSEQGQGRGYTF.

This chain uses TRBV4-1 with TRBJ2-5; D is ambiguous. Germline-derived CDR1 and CDR2 are MGHRA and YSYEKL. Trimming took 0 bases from V and 1 from J, leaving 3 bases between them. The CDR3 runs to 13 residues. The CDR3 sequence: CASSQEGQETQYF. CDR3 nucleotide sequence: TGCGCCAGCAGCCAAGAGGGCCAAGAGACCCAGTACTTC.

The chain has TRBV18 and TRBJ2-7, with 12 bases matching TRBD2. Trimming removed 6 bases from V and 4 bases from J; junction bases left unmatched: 7. This CDR3 has 15 amino acids. The germline gives CDR1 KGHSH, CDR2 LQKENI. Here the CDR3 DNA reads TGTGCCAGCTCCGAGACTAGCGGGAGCGGGTACGAGCAGTACTTC. This codes for CASSETSGSGYEQYF.

The chain combines TRBV5-1 with TRBJ2-1, with 8 bases identical to TRBD2. The CDR3 is made up of 14 amino acids. CDR1 and CDR2 (germline): SGHRS, YFSETQ. Unmatched junction bases numbered 2, after V lost 2 bases and J lost 4 bases. In DNA form, the CDR3 reads TGCGCCAGCAGCTTCACTAGCGGTTACAATGAGCAGTTCTTC. This translates into CASSFTSGYNEQFF.

CDR3 amino acids: CASSPRKGTNTEAFF. The CDR3 coding sequence is TGTGCCAGCAGTCCTCGAAAGGGTACTAACACTGAAGCTTTCTTT. The rearrangement uses TRBV28 and TRBJ1-1; D is unclear. The CDR3 is 15 residues long. Trimming took off 5 bases at V and 2 bases at J, with 15 bases between the two ends. CDR1 is MDHEN, CDR2 SYDVKM, per germline.

The J gene is TRBJ1-4, the V gene TRBV28, with D possibly matching TRBD1 (5 bases). Germline CDR1 MDHEN, CDR2 SYDVKM. V was shortened by 1 base and J by 6 bases, with 15 bases between the two germline ends. CDR3 size: 16 residues. CDR3 loop: CASSLSGGGADEKLFF. The CDR3 region has the DNA TGTGCCAGCAGTTTATCGGGTGGGGGAGCGGATGAAAAACTGTTTTTT.

This chain joins TRBV27 and TRBJ1-1; D remains ambiguous. V was cut by 5 bases and J by 0 bases, with 4 bases left in between. CDR3 length: 12 residues. Germline V gene sequence: CDR1 MNHEY, CDR2 SMNVEV (reference sequence). The DNA of the CDR3 is TGTGCCAGCAGTCACATGAACACTGAAGCTTTCTTT. It specifies CASSHMNTEAFF.

The chain uses TRBV7-2 and TRBJ2-2, with D perhaps matching TRBD1 or TRBD2 (6 bases each). Germline assignment: CDR1 SGHTA and CDR2 FQGNSA. Trimming removed 2 bases from V and 5 bases from J, with 18 bases in between. This CDR3 contains 17 residues. As DNA, the CDR3 is TGTGCCAGCAGCTTAAGAGGTTCGGGGGCCTGGACCGGGGAGCTGTTTTTT. The encoded protein is CASSLRGSGAWTGELFF.

The J gene is TRBJ1-2, the V gene TRBV12-5; 9 bases agree with TRBD1. The CDR3 length is 15 residues. V lost 7 bases and J lost 4; bases outside the gene matches: 10. Germline CDR1 and CDR2: LGHNT and FRNRAP. Here the CDR3 DNA reads TGTGCTAGTGAAGCAACAGGGGGCGCGATCTATGGCTACACCTTC. Protein sequence: CASEATGGAIYGYTF.

This clone was observed once. V and J are TRBV30 and TRBJ1-3; D perhaps matches TRBD1 (6 bases). Trimming removed 1 base from V and 4 bases from J, with 8 bases in between. The germline V gene encodes CDR1 GTSNPN and CDR2 SVGIG (reference sequence). The CDR3 has 13 amino acids. The chain's CDR3 is CAWSGTVGNTIYF. The CDR3 nucleotides are TGTGCCTGGAGTGGGACAGTCGGAAACACCATATATTTT.

The chain carries TRBV5-1 and TRBJ2-3; TRBD2 matches 8 bases. This CDR3 has 18 amino acids. Losses at the gene ends were 0 bases for V and 2 bases for J; bases not matched to a gene: 11. The germline gives CDR1 SGHRS, CDR2 YFSETQ. The CDR3 sequence: CASSLVAGRGTLTDTQYF. CDR3 nucleotides: TGCGCCAGCAGCTTGGTTGCCGGGAGGGGCACACTCACAGATACGCAGTATTTT. Together with reference TRBV5-1 and TRBJ2-3, the CDR3 gives the full variable domain: KAGVTQTPRYLIKTRGQQVTLSCSPISGHRSVSWYQQTPGQGLQFLFEYFSETQRNKGNFPGRFSGRQFSNSRSEMNVSTLELGDSALYLCASSLVAGRGTLTDTQYFGPGTRLTVL.

The rearrangement uses TRBV7-8 and TRBJ1-1; 10 bases line up with TRBD1. Losses at the gene ends were 5 bases for V and 4 bases for J; bases not matched to a gene: 7. This CDR3 has 15 amino acids. Germline loops: CDR1 SGHVS, CDR2 FQNEAQ. DNA for the CDR3: TGTGCCAGCAGCCCCCAGGGACAGGGGTCCACTGAAGCTTTCTTT. Protein sequence: CASSPQGQGSTEAFF.

The J gene is TRBJ1-4, the V gene TRBV6-5, with a weak D call TRBD1 (6 bases). Germline values: CDR1 MNHEY, CDR2 SVGAGI. V gave up 6 bases and J gave up 8 bases, with 19 bases separating them. CDR3 length: 15 residues. The CDR3 DNA reads TGTGCCAGCAGCCCAGGACGGGGGCGCGGGGAAAAACTGTTTTTT. This codes for CASSPGRGRGEKLFF.

The genes are TRBV18 and TRBJ1-2; tentative D call: TRBD1 (6 bases). This CDR3 has 15 residues. In germline, CDR1 is KGHSH, CDR2 LQKENI. V gave up 0 bases and J gave up 8 bases, with 16 bases separating them. The CDR3 DNA is TGTGCCAGCTCACCACCGGGGGGCGGCCTGGAAGGCTACACCTTC. Its translation: CASSPPGGGLEGYTF.

The CDR3 DNA reads as TGTGCCTGGAGTGTACCTCAACGGGGAGATTCACCCCTCCACTTT. This translates into CAWSVPQRGDSPLHF. The J gene is TRBJ1-6, the V gene TRBV30; D not resolved. Trimming cost V 0 bases and J 8 bases, with 14 bases left between them. Germline V lookup: CDR1 GTSNPN, CDR2 SVGIG (reference sequence). CDR3 length: 15 amino acids.

V usage is TRBV4-1 and J usage is TRBJ1-2; 9 nucleotides agree with TRBD1. Per germline, CDR1 MGHRA and CDR2 YSYEKL. The CDR3 runs 15 residues. After removal of 6 bases from V and 4 bases from J, the junction contained 9 bases not matched to a gene. The CDR3 DNA reads TGCGCCAGCAGTCCCGGGACAGGGTTGGCCTATGGCTACACCTTC. Protein product: CASSPGTGLAYGYTF.

The genes are TRBV30 and TRBJ1-4; D call uncertain. Germline V lookup: CDR1 GTSNPN, CDR2 SVGIG (reference sequence). The V end was cut by 3 bases, the J end by 0 bases, with 8 bases between. The CDR3 consists of 14 residues. CDR3 residues: CAWRQYATNEKLFF. The DNA of the CDR3 is TGTGCCTGGAGACAGTATGCAACTAATGAAAAACTGTTTTTT.

J is TRBJ1-3 and V is TRBV10-3; D is undetermined. Trimming removed 2 bases at V and 0 bases at J, with 8 bases between. Germline loops: CDR1 ENHRY, CDR2 SYGVKD. The CDR3 extends over 15 amino acids. The CDR3, as DNA: TGTGCCATCAGTGAGCCAGCTAGCTCTGGAAACACCATATATTTT. Residues: CAISEPASSGNTIYF.

The rearrangement uses TRBV6-1 and TRBJ2-6; D not resolved. V lost 1 base and J lost 0, with 4 bases in between. CDR1 and CDR2 (germline): MNHNS, SASEGT. This CDR3 has 15 amino acids. The CDR3 DNA reads TGTGCCAGCAGTGAAGACAGCTCTGGGGCCAACGTCCTGACTTTC. It translates to CASSEDSSGANVLTF.

CDR3 DNA sequence: TGTGCCAGCAGCTTAGGGCAGCCGAACACTGAAGCTTTCTTT. Translating it yields CASSLGQPNTEAFF. This chain uses TRBV7-8 with TRBJ1-1, with no clear D. V lost 1 base, J lost 1 base, and 7 bases lay in between. CDR1 is SGHVS, CDR2 FQNEAQ, per germline. There are 14 residues in the CDR3.

This chain links TRBV28 with TRBJ2-1; no clear D gene. The CDR3 loop spans 11 amino acids. Trimming took 2 bases from V and 7 from J, leaving 3 bases between them. Germline CDR1 reads MDHEN; CDR2 reads SYDVKM. The CDR3 here is CASSLRNEQFF. Here the CDR3 DNA reads TGTGCCAGCAGTTTACGGAATGAGCAGTTCTTC.

Only one count was recorded for this clone. As DNA, the CDR3 is TGTGCCAGTAGTATATGGTGTCGGGGGAACAACACTTATGGCTACACCTTC. As protein: CASSIWCRGNNTYGYTF. The chain uses TRBV19 and TRBJ1-2, with D possibly matching TRBD1 (5 bases). CDR3 length equals 17 residues. Deletions cut 2 bases from V and 5 bases from J, with 21 bases between. Germline CDR1 and CDR2: LNHDA and SQIVND (reference sequence).

The V call is TRBV6-5, the J call TRBJ2-3; tentatively, D is TRBD2 (5 bases). The CDR3 is made up of 12 amino acids. The germline V and J ends were trimmed by 8 bases and 7 bases, with 13 bases remaining between them. The germline CDR1 and CDR2 sequences are MNHEY and SVGAGI. CDR3 in amino acids: CASGRGLYTQYF. The CDR3 region has the DNA TGTGCCAGCGGACGCGGGCTGTATACGCAGTATTTT.

The sample holds a few counts of this clone. The gene calls are TRBV11-2 and TRBJ1-2, with D unclear. The CDR3 consists of 16 residues. Trimming cost V 0 bases and J 4 bases, with 15 bases left between them. Germline CDR1 and CDR2: SGHAT and FQNNGV. DNA for the CDR3: TGTGCCAGCAGCTTAGACCAGTGGGTGCCGGGCTATGGCTACACCTTC. It is translated as CASSLDQWVPGYGYTF.